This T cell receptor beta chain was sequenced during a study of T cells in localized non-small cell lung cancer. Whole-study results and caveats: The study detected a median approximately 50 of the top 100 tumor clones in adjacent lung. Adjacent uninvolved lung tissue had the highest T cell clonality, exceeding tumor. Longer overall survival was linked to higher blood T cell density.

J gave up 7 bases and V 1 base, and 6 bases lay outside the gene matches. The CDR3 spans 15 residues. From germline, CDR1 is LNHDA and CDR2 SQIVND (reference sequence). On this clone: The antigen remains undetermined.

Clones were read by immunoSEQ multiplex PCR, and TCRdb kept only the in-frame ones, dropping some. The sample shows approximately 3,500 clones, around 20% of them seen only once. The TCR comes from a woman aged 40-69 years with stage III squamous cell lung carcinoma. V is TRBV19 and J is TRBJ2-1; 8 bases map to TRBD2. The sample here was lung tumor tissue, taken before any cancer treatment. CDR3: CASSIGSGTLNEQFF. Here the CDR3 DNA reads TGTGCCAGTAGTATAGGTAGCGGGACCTTGAATGAGCAGTTCTTC. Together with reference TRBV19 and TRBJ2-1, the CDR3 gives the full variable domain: DGGITQSPKYLFRKEGQNVTLSCEQNLNHDAMYWYRQDPGQGLRLIYYSQIVNDFQKGDIAEGYSVSREKKESFPLTVTSAQKNPTAFYLCASSIGSGTLNEQFFGPGTRLTVL.